The sequence of this T cell receptor beta chain was determined in a study of cytomegalovirus exposure and HLA in healthy donors. The PCR made use of 60 Vbeta and 13 Jbeta primers. The table came from immunoSEQ multiplex PCR; TCRdb's copy has only in-frame clones and leaves some out. Of 80,000 or so clones listed, about two thirds are singletons. Regarding the study as a whole: There were 164 TCR beta chains listed as cytomegalovirus-associated. Analysis performed later found 16,000 or so TCR beta sequences associated with HLA alleles at 0.05 false discovery rate.

Germline CDR1 MDHEN, CDR2 SYDVKM. There are 15 residues in the CDR3. V lost 6 bases and J lost 7; bases outside the gene matches: 11. Of note for this clone: Its antigen is still unknown.

The J gene is TRBJ2-1, the V gene TRBV28; the match to TRBD2 covers 8 bases. The TCR comes from a man younger than 40 in good health and CMV-seropositive. Sequenced sample: PBMCs. CDR3 sequence: CASSFPGVAGNEQFF. DNA for the CDR3: TGTGCCAGCAGCTTCCCGGGGGTAGCGGGGAATGAGCAGTTCTTC.